Sequencing of this T cell receptor beta chain was carried out in a study of CD8+ T cells in alopecia areata (dated by TCRdb to between 2017 and 2018). In the study overall: Treated patients were enrolled in an open-label pilot trial of oral tofacitinib, 5 to 10 mg twice daily, for moderate-to-severe alopecia areata. In humans, TCRbeta sequencing was performed on scalp tissue and on sorted CD4+ and CD8+ peripheral blood T cells from healthy controls and from patients with patchy or totalis/universalis alopecia areata. Patients on tofacitinib were biopsied at baseline and after 4 and 24 weeks of treatment, and several of the patients also had a later scalp biopsy. In both human patients and the C3H/HeJ mouse model, the study applied high-throughput TCRbeta sequencing to look at T cell clonal expansion in alopecia areata. Tofacitinib was given for 6 to 18 months, followed by 6 months of follow-up off drug to assess delayed response and recurrence. Amplification of TCRbeta CDR3 regions was done by immunoSEQ multiplex PCR using 35 Vbeta forward primers and 13 Jbeta reverse primers. Clonality in the scalp was compared among normal scalp (n=4), patchy alopecia areata scalp (n=8), and alopecia totalis/universalis scalp (n=8). Disease severity in treated patients was measured with the SALT score, which quantifies the percentage of affected scalp surface area. The RNA source kit depended on sample type: the PAXgene miRNA kit for fixed scalp, the miRNeasy kit for PBMCs, and the RNeasy kit for mouse skin.

Clipping removes 4 bases from V and 8 bases from J, with 14 as the unmatched junction base count. CDR1 SGHDT and CDR2 YYEEEE are derived from the germline V gene. From cysteine to phenylalanine, the CDR3 is 17 amino acids long. The DNA shown is the 51-base CDR3, in frame from base 1. The study at large found these results: During tofacitinib treatment, many expanded lesional clones stuck around in both scalp and blood, and this persistence may partly explain why relapse happens after treatment is stopped. With tofacitinib, both scalp clonality and the number of expanded CD8+ clones among the top 100 scalp clones went down significantly. Lesional scalp, especially in alopecia totalis/universalis, showed higher clonality and more expanded CD8+ clones than normal scalp, suggesting antigenic drive. TCR sequences shared between patients were less clear than in mice, possibly partly because of HLA diversity in the patient population. Because the treated cohort was small and had just a single nonresponder, larger studies are needed to establish links between baseline CD8+ expansion and response. Scalp TCR repertoire analysis is complicated because resident alphabeta T cells in normal human skin are also sequenced, whereas mouse skin is dominated by gammadelta T cells.

This clone was seen a handful of times. Its antigen is still unknown. Per-base qualities were not stored, and no clone one base away is much larger. The library was made by the immunoSEQ multiplex PCR assay. RNA was extracted from all samples and reverse transcribed into cDNA as template for TCR sequencing. First-strand cDNA was synthesized with SuperScript III using a 2:1 mix of oligo-dT and random hexamers. Amplification bias was assessed with a synthetic immune receptor repertoire, and residual bias was removed computationally. Per the original workflow: Raw reads were preprocessed for error removal, and CDR3 was defined according to IMGT conventions as running from the conserved cysteine to phenylalanine. Clonality was computed by normalizing Shannon entropy by log2 of the number of productive unique TCRs and subtracting the result from 1. Scalp TCRbeta sequences were cross-referenced with sorted blood CD4 and CD8 repertoires so that the CD4 or CD8 identity of scalp clones could be inferred. TCRdb took this table from immuneACCESS and kept in-frame rearrangements with V and J called. Such tables lack part of the clones; where checked against another copy, unresolved V genes explain under half of the gap, and the rest is unexplained. That table supplies the V and J calls and clone size; D and trimming were determined from the DNA. This sample gives approximately 90,000 clones in total; 60% to 80% of them show up just once. Of the sample, 17% is held by the ten largest clones.

What the treatment or condition label conveys for this sample: oral pan-JAK inhibitor, 5-10 mg twice daily. From alopecia areata patients, peripheral blood was collected along with lesional scalp punch biopsies. After PBMCs were isolated by density centrifugation and stained for CD3, CD4 and CD8, a FACSAria was used to sort CD4+ and CD8+ T cells. The receptor was isolated from a human donor with alopecia areata. This sequence uses TRBV5-6 and TRBJ1-6, and 8 bases in between align with TRBD1. Here the sequenced sample was CD8+ T cells sorted from blood, taken at approximately week 42, from a patient treated with tofacitinib. The DNA is TGTGCCAGCAGCACCGCCATCGGACAGGGTTTGGATTCACCCCTCCACTTT. It translates to CASSTAIGQGLDSPLHF.